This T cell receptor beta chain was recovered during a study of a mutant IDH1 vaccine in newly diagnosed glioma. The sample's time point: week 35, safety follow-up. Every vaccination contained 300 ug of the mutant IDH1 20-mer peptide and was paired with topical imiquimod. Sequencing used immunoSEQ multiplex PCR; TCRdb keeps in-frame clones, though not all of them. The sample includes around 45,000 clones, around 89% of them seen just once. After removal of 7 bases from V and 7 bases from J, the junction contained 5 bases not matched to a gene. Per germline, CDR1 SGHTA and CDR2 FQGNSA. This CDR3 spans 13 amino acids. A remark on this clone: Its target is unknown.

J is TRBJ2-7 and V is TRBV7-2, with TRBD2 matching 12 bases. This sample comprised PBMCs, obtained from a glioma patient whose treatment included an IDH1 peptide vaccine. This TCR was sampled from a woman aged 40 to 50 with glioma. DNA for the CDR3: TGTGCCAGCACGAACGGACTAGCGGGAGAGCAGTACTTC. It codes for CASTNGLAGEQYF.